This entry is about one TCR beta chain. Sequencing used immunoSEQ multiplex PCR; TCRdb keeps in-frame clones, though not all of them. The table includes more than 65,000 clones, 85% to 95% detected once. This record belongs to a study of technical replicates of blood from a few donors. The V gene's germline CDR1 is SGHRS and CDR2 YFSETQ. The CDR3 loop spans 15 amino acids. V dropped 4 bases and J dropped 2; count of bases not matched to a gene: 7. The sequencing sample was made of T cells isolated from PBMCs. The J gene is TRBJ1-1, the V gene TRBV5-1; 8 bases are a match to TRBD1. The receptor was isolated from a human donor in good health. The chain's CDR3 is CASSARQGRNTEAFF. Written as DNA, the CDR3 is TGCGCCAGCAGCGCCCGACAGGGGAGAAACACTGAAGCTTTCTTT.